The 25 T cell receptor beta chains presented below share a single source sample, sequenced in a study of post-analysis software for immune sequencing data. The library was made from cDNA and included unique molecular identifiers. From the PCR reads, TCRdb called clonotypes with MiXCR, one entry per CDR3 protein. The sample has 150,000 or so distinct CDR3 sequences; under 40% are singletons. Source: blood, taken after autologous hematopoietic stem cell transplantation. The receptors here all came from a girl under 18 with multiple sclerosis.

Concerning this clonotype itself: It may be a read error: a sequence one base away is much more abundant. This chain links TRBV2 with TRBJ2-1; D is unclear. V was trimmed by 3 bases and J by 9 bases, leaving 15 bases between them. There are 14 residues in the CDR3. Germline V gene data show CDR1 as SNHLY and CDR2 as FYNNEI. CDR3 in DNA: TGTGCCAGCAGTGAGGGGATGAGGCGTAGTGAGCAGTTCTTC. Amino acid sequence: CASSEGMRRSEQFF.

The rearrangement joins TRBV6-5 to TRBJ2-7, with 12 bases that match TRBD1. The CDR3 has 15 residues. Germline loops: CDR1 MNHEY, CDR2 SVGAGI. With 7 bases clipped from V and 4 bases from J, the junction kept 8 bases outside the gene matches. CDR3 sequence reads: CASTAGTGGGYEQYF. As DNA, the CDR3 is TGTGCCAGCACTGCAGGGACAGGGGGCGGGTACGAGCAGTACTTC.

The chain employs TRBV20-1 and TRBJ2-1; 10 nucleotides agree with TRBD2. Germline CDR1 and CDR2: DFQATT and SNEGSKA (reference sequence). The CDR3 has 14 residues. V shed 6 bases and J 6 bases; nucleotides not matched to a gene: 8. The CDR3: CSAPLAGAGNEQFF. In nucleotides, the CDR3 is TGCAGTGCCCCCCTAGCGGGAGCTGGCAATGAGCAGTTCTTC.

The chain combines TRBV28 with TRBJ2-3, with 12 bases lining up with TRBD2. The CDR3 runs 15 residues. Germline V gene lookup returns CDR1 MDHEN and CDR2 SYDVKM. Trimming cost V 6 bases and J 4 bases; bases outside gene matches: 5. CDR3 coding DNA: TGTGCCAGCAGCCCCCGACTAGCGGGAGCAGATACGCAGTATTTT. It translates to CASSPRLAGADTQYF.

This clonotype turned up a few times. The chain uses TRBV11-2 and TRBJ2-1; D ambiguous. This CDR3 contains 13 residues. The germline V and J ends were trimmed by 6 bases and 9 bases, with 15 bases remaining between them. Germline V gene data show CDR1 as SGHAT and CDR2 as FQNNGV. The CDR3 is CASSYGQWVEQFF. DNA for the CDR3: TGTGCCAGCAGTTATGGCCAGTGGGTTGAGCAGTTCTTC.

The J gene is TRBJ2-7, the V gene TRBV27, with 13 nucleotides matching TRBD2. CDR1 and CDR2 from the germline V gene are MNHEY and SMNVEV (reference sequence). J was trimmed by 5 bases and V by 4 bases; bases with no gene match: 5. There are 15 residues in the CDR3. CDR3 residues: CASSSRTSGSDEQYF. In DNA form, the CDR3 reads TGTGCCAGCAGTTCGCGGACTAGCGGGAGCGACGAGCAGTACTTC.

A word on this clonotype: Given a much more abundant clone one base away, this may be a read error. J is TRBJ2-4 and V is TRBV29-1; D is uncertain. Per germline, CDR1 SQVTM and CDR2 ANQGSEA. V lost 7 bases to trimming and J lost 9 bases, with 13 bases between them. CDR3 length: 11 amino acids. In DNA form, the CDR3 reads TGCAGCGGTAGAGTTTCGGGCATTCAGTACTTC. This gives the protein CSGRVSGIQYF.

This clonotype showed up just a few times. The CDR3 spells CATRPDATNEKLFF. Here the CDR3 DNA reads TGTGCCACCAGGCCCGATGCAACTAATGAAAAACTGTTTTTT. The chain recombines TRBV10-3 with TRBJ1-4; D unclear. The V end lost 10 bases, the J end lost 0 bases, and 12 bases lay between the germline ends. This CDR3 contains 14 residues. Germline CDR1 reads ENHRY; CDR2 reads SYGVKD.

For this clonotype: Relative to the germline gene, one junction end is altered; a read error may explain this. The V and J genes are TRBV5-1 and TRBJ2-3, with TRBD2 matching over 7 bases. Germline V CDR1 and CDR2: SGHRS, YFSETQ. The CDR3 spans 15 residues. This CDR3 reads CANSLGTSAGDTQYF. DNA for the CDR3: TGCGCCAACAGCTTGGGTACTAGCGCAGGGGATACGCAGTATTTT.

The V call is TRBV6-5, the J call TRBJ2-1; TRBD1 matches at 7 bases. V lost 2 bases to trimming and J lost 9 bases; unmatched junction nucleotides: 1. Germline V lookup: CDR1 MNHEY, CDR2 SVGAGI. The CDR3 loop spans 12 amino acids. In nucleotides, the CDR3 is TGTGCCAGCAGTTACCCAGGGGGTGAGCAGTTCTTC. This sequence encodes CASSYPGGEQFF.

V is TRBV7-7 and J is TRBJ1-5, with D tentatively TRBD1 (6 bases). Germline V CDR1 and CDR2: SSHAT, FNYEAQ (reference sequence). The length of the CDR3 is 17 residues. Here the CDR3 DNA reads TGTGCTACCCCCAGAAGGGCCAACAGGGCTAGCAATCAGCCCCAGCATTTT. Translated: CATPRRANRASNQPQHF.

This clonotype was found a few times. The rearrangement uses TRBV20-1 and TRBJ2-1; no firm D call. The V gene's germline CDR1 is DFQATT and CDR2 SNEGSKA (reference sequence). V lost 6 bases, J lost 14 bases, and 11 bases lay in between. The CDR3 totals 9 residues. CDR3 residues: CSAHPRKFF. For the CDR3, the DNA is TGCAGTGCCCACCCACGGAAGTTCTTC.

About this clonotype itself: Being one base from a much bigger clone, this may be a read error. This chain links TRBV20-1 with TRBJ1-4, with 9 bases matching TRBD1. CDR1 is DFQATT and CDR2 is SNEGSKA in the germline V gene (reference sequence). The CDR3 contains 19 residues. J gave up 7 bases and V 0 bases, and 18 bases lay outside the gene matches. This CDR3 reads CSARDRWAPDRGPSEKLFF. The CDR3 DNA reads as TGCAGTGCTAGAGATCGATGGGCACCGGACAGGGGCCCTAGTGAAAAACTGTTTTTT.

V usage is TRBV5-1 and J usage is TRBJ1-1, with a possible D match to TRBD1 (5 bases). This CDR3 is built from 16 residues. Germline V gene data show CDR1 as SGHRS and CDR2 as YFSETQ. V lost 4 bases and J 3 bases, leaving 19 bases between the germline ends. The CDR3 region has the DNA TGCGCCAGCAGCATCAAGGGGACCAGGCGTGACACTGAAGCTTTCTTT. This sequence encodes CASSIKGTRRDTEAFF.

In its sample, this clonotype was seen a few times. The genes are TRBV11-3 and TRBJ2-3, with TRBD1 as a possible D gene (5 bases). The ends were cut back, 6 bases at V and 4 bases at J, with 17 bases in the middle. The CDR3 is 15 residues long. Germline V gene data show CDR1 as SGHNT and CDR2 as YENEEA. The CDR3 loop is CASSIRQSSPDTQYF. CDR3 in DNA: TGTGCCAGCAGTATTAGACAGAGCAGCCCAGATACGCAGTATTTT.

The sample holds a few counts of this clonotype. The J gene is TRBJ2-2, the V gene TRBV29-1; 9 nucleotides align to TRBD1. Germline CDR1 is SQVTM and CDR2 is ANQGSEA. The CDR3 has 13 residues. Trimming at V came to 4 bases and at J to 5 bases, leaving 2 bases not matched to a gene. Written as DNA, the CDR3 is TGCAGCGTTGTGACAGGGGGAACCGGGGAGCTGTTTTTT. This translates into CSVVTGGTGELFF.

Notes on this clonotype: This may come from a read error, since a much larger clone is one base off. The V call is TRBV7-4, the J call TRBJ2-1; maybe TRBD2 (5 bases). The J call is uncertain, as TRBJ2-7 better fits the DNA end. This CDR3 spans 16 amino acids. Germline V gene lookup returns CDR1 SGHVT and CDR2 SQSDAQ. For the CDR3, the DNA is TGTGCCAGCAGCTTAACAGCGGAAAGCGTCTACAATGAGCAGTACTTC. Protein sequence: CASSLTAESVYNEQYF.

V and J are TRBV12-3 or TRBV12-4 and TRBJ2-4; D may correspond to TRBD1 or TRBD2 (5 bases each). The J call may be in error: the DNA end matches TRBJ2-7 better. The CDR3 is made up of 15 amino acids. The CDR3 DNA sequence: TGTGCCAGCAGTTTAGGGGGGTGGGGTATCGACGAGCAGTACTTC. It translates to CASSLGGWGIDEQYF.

There are a few counts of this clonotype. The chain couples TRBV7-2 to TRBJ2-5; no clear D gene. Trimming left V 3 bases short and J 4 bases short, with 12 bases between. Germline values: CDR1 SGHTA, CDR2 FQGNSA. This CDR3 spans 14 amino acids. CDR3 nucleotides: TGTGCCAGCAGCTTGGGTAGGGCCTCAGAGACCCAGTACTTC. Protein sequence: CASSLGRASETQYF.

This clonotype has just a few counts. V gene TRBV7-9 combines with J gene TRBJ2-1, with D maybe TRBD1 (6 bases). The CDR3 is 14 residues long. The V end was cut by 5 bases, the J end by 9 bases, with 17 bases between. Germline CDR1 reads SEHNR; CDR2 reads FQNEAQ (reference sequence). Here the CDR3 DNA reads TGTGCCAGCAGCCCAGACAGGATTTTGAGTGAGCAGTTCTTC. Amino acid sequence: CASSPDRILSEQFF.

The chain uses TRBV20-1 and TRBJ2-1; D gene unclear. The germline V gene encodes CDR1 DFQATT and CDR2 SNEGSKA (reference sequence). This CDR3 has 11 residues. The V end lost 0 bases, the J end lost 7 bases, and 4 bases lay between the germline ends. The CDR3 protein is CSARDWNEQFF. CDR3 bases: TGCAGTGCTAGAGATTGGAATGAGCAGTTCTTC.

In DNA, the CDR3 is TGTGCCAGCAGCTTAACTAGCGGGAGGGCCACAGATACGCAGTATTTT. This sequence encodes CASSLTSGRATDTQYF. V is TRBV7-9 and J is TRBJ2-3; 13 bases fit TRBD2. J gave up 2 bases and V 2 bases, and 1 base lay outside the gene matches. CDR3 length equals 16 residues. Germline V CDR1 and CDR2: SEHNR, FQNEAQ (reference sequence).

The chain links TRBV27 to TRBJ1-6; D unclear. Trimming removed 0 bases at V and 5 bases at J, with 14 bases between. Per germline, CDR1 MNHEY and CDR2 SMNVEV (reference sequence). This CDR3 contains 17 residues. CDR3 sequence reads: CASSLSAAGMNNSPLHF. As DNA, the CDR3 is TGTGCCAGCAGTTTATCGGCAGCGGGTATGAATAATTCACCCCTCCACTTT.

The V call is TRBV18, the J call TRBJ1-2; 9 bases map to TRBD1. The junction had 9 bases not matched to a gene; V was cut back by 3 bases and J by 7 bases. The CDR3 has 15 amino acids. Per germline, CDR1 KGHSH and CDR2 LQKENI. CDR3 region: CASSPTGQGDPGYTF. CDR3 nucleotide sequence: TGTGCCAGCTCACCGACGGGACAGGGTGATCCTGGCTACACCTTC. Full variable domain (remainder filled in from reference TRBV18 and TRBJ1-2): NAGVMQNPRHLVRRRGQEARLRCSPMKGHSHVYWYRQLPEEGLKFMVYLQKENIIDESGMPKERFSAEFPKEGPSILRIQQVVRGDSAAYFCASSPTGQGDPGYTFGSGTRLTVV.

CDR3 bases: TGCGCCAGCAATGGGGGAGGACGGGGTGAGCAGTTCTTC. This translates into CASNGGGRGEQFF. V and J are TRBV5-1 and TRBJ2-1; TRBD2 is a possible D gene (6 bases). The germline V gene encodes CDR1 SGHRS and CDR2 YFSETQ. V lost 6 bases and J lost 9, with 16 bases in between. This CDR3 comprises 13 residues.